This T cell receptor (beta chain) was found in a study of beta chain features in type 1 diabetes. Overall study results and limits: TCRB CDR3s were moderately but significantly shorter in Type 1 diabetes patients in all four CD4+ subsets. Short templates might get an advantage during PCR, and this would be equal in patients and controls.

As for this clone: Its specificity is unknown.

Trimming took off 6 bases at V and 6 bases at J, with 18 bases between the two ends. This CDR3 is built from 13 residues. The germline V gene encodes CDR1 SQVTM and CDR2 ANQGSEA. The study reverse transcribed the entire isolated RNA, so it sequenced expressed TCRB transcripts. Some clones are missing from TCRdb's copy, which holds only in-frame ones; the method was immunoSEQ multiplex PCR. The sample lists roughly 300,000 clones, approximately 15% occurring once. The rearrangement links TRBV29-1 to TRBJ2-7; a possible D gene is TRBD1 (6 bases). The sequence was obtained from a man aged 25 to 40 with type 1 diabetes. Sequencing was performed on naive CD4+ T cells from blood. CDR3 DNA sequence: TGCAGCGTGGGCAGGGGTAGTACCTCCGAGCAGTACTTC. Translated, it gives CSVGRGSTSEQYF.